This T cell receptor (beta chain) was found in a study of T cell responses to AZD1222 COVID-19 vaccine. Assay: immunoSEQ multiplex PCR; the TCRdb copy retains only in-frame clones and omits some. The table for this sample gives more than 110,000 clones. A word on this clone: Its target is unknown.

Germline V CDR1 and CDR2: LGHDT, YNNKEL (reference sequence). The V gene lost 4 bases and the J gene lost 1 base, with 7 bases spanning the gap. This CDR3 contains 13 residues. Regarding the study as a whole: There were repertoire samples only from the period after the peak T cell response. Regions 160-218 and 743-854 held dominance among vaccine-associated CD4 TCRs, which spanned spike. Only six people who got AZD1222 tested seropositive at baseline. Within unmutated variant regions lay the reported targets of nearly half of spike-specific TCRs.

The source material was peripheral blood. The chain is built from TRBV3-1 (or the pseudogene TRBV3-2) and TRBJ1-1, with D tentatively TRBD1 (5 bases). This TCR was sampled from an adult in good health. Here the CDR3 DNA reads TGTGCCAGCAGCCGGGGGAGGAACACTGAAGCTTTCTTT. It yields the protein CASSRGRNTEAFF.